This T cell receptor (beta chain) was found in a study of cytomegalovirus exposure and HLA in healthy donors. Notes on the study in general: TCR association rates varied by HLA locus in a later analysis, with DRB1 highest and HLA-C lowest.

With 60 Vbeta and 13 Jbeta primers, the PCR was carried out. Produced via immunoSEQ multiplex PCR; TCRdb's table is partial and in-frame only. This sample has some 150,000 clones, with roughly 80% found just once. As regards this clone: Its antigen remains unknown.

CDR1 is SEHNR and CDR2 is FQNEAQ in the germline V gene (reference sequence). CDR3 length: 13 residues. Trimming removed 1 base from V and 4 bases from J, with 8 bases in between. This sequence joins TRBV7-9 and TRBJ2-7; D not certain. The sequence derives from a woman in her late teens or twenties in good health and CMV-seropositive. Input material: PBMCs. The CDR3, as DNA: TGTGCCAGCAGCTTAGTATCCGGGTACGAGCAGTACTTC. It yields the protein CASSLVSGYEQYF.